The 25 T cell receptor beta chains below were found in one sample sequenced in a study of blood T cells in healthy people across ages. The authors ran a second PCR of about 7 to 11 cycles using a sample-barcoded 5' primer and a J-beta primer mix. TCRdb re-derived calls from the 5' RACE reads in MiXCR, one entry per CDR3 protein. The table records some 1.5 million distinct CDR3 sequences, 42% of them present only once. The source material was blood. The receptors were sampled from a woman aged 18-29 years in good health.

In its sample, this clonotype was seen a few times. The chain combines TRBV10-3 with TRBJ1-2, with 7 bases aligning to TRBD1. The CDR3 is made up of 14 amino acids. Trimming removed 3 bases from V and 8 bases from J; junction bases left unmatched: 9. CDR1 and CDR2 (germline): ENHRY, SYGVKD. The chain's CDR3 is CAISDRAGTEGYTF. Here the CDR3 DNA reads TGTGCCATCAGTGATAGGGCGGGGACAGAAGGCTACACCTTC.

This clonotype has just one count. The V and J genes are TRBV20-1 and TRBJ1-5; 7 bases map to TRBD1. The germline gives CDR1 DFQATT, CDR2 SNEGSKA (reference sequence). V was pared by 1 base and J by 6 bases, with 9 bases of the junction left unmatched. CDR3 length: 15 amino acids. CDR3 in DNA: TGCAGTGCTAGAGCTGCCAGGGGGTACGGTCAGCCCCAGCATTTT. Translation: CSARAARGYGQPQHF.

This clonotype was detected many times. This chain links TRBV29-1 with TRBJ2-3; D is unresolved. The CDR3 contains 11 residues. Germline CDR1 and CDR2: SQVTM and ANQGSEA. V shed 8 bases and J shed 6 bases, with 12 bases lying between them. The CDR3 DNA reads TGCAGCTCCTCTAGATCCGATACGCAGTATTTT. The encoded protein is CSSSRSDTQYF.

J is TRBJ2-3 and V is TRBV7-8; 10 bases match TRBD1. The CDR3 has 18 residues. After removal of 2 bases from V and 3 bases from J, the junction contained 11 bases not matched to a gene. CDR1 is SGHVS, CDR2 FQNEAQ, per germline. The CDR3 loop reads CASSLPYGTGERTDTQYF. In DNA, the CDR3 is TGTGCCAGCAGCTTACCCTACGGGACAGGGGAGCGGACAGATACGCAGTATTTT.

As to this clonotype: One end of the junction fails to match germline, which may point to a read error. The chain uses TRBV4-3 and TRBJ2-1; 13 bases are a match to TRBD2. CDR3 size: 17 residues. CDR1 is LGHNA, CDR2 YSLEER, per germline. This CDR3 is CASSQGLAGGKGNERFF. Here the CDR3 DNA reads TGCGCCAGCAGCCAAGGACTAGCGGGGGGCAAGGGCAATGAGCGGTTCTTC.

The genes are TRBV20-1 and TRBJ1-2; 7 bases map to TRBD1. V shed 1 base and J 0 bases; nucleotides not matched to a gene: 14. The CDR3 spans 18 residues. In germline, CDR1 is DFQATT, CDR2 SNEGSKA (reference sequence). The CDR3 sequence is CSARAARQGGGSNYGYTF. The CDR3 nucleotides are TGCAGTGCTAGAGCAGCCCGACAGGGCGGGGGGTCTAACTATGGCTACACCTTC.

The rearrangement uses TRBV4-1 and TRBJ2-5; 10 nucleotides agree with TRBD1. Unmatched junction bases numbered 16, after V lost 4 bases and J lost 5 bases. The CDR3 runs 18 residues. Germline V gives CDR1 MGHRA, CDR2 YSYEKL. The CDR3, as DNA: TGCGCCAGCAGCCTAAACCCGGGACAGGGGCTCCCCAGGGAGACCCAGTACTTC. Translating it yields CASSLNPGQGLPRETQYF.

Remarks on this clonotype: A much larger clonotype is one base distant, so this may be a read error. The chain has TRBV10-3 and TRBJ2-1; 9 bases agree with TRBD2. The end of the DNA aligns better with TRBJ2-7, so the J call may be wrong. Per germline, CDR1 ENHRY and CDR2 SYGVKD. This CDR3 comprises 14 residues. DNA for the CDR3: TGTGCCATCAGTGAAGGCGGGAGGGCCAATGAGCAGTACTTC. This sequence encodes CAISEGGRANEQYF.

The DNA for the CDR3 is TGCAGTGCTAGAGACCTCCGGGACAGGGGTTACAATGAGCAGTTCTTC. Its translation: CSARDLRDRGYNEQFF. V and J are TRBV20-1 and TRBJ2-1; 10 bases are shared with TRBD1. CDR3 length: 16 amino acids. CDR1 and CDR2 from the germline V gene are DFQATT and SNEGSKA (reference sequence). Trimming at V came to 0 bases and at J to 4 bases, leaving 6 bases not matched to a gene.

This clonotype showed up just a few times. V and J are TRBV9 and TRBJ2-1, with 11 nucleotides matching TRBD2. Per the germline V gene, CDR1 is SGDLS and CDR2 is YYNGEE. The V segment lost 3 bases and the J segment 2 bases; nucleotides outside the gene matches: 4. CDR3 length: 16 amino acids. The CDR3 region is CASSASSGRAYNEQFF. In nucleotides, the CDR3 is TGTGCCAGCAGCGCCAGTAGCGGGAGGGCCTACAATGAGCAGTTCTTC.

This chain uses TRBV6-5 with TRBJ2-2; 8 nucleotides agree with TRBD1. The CDR3 is 18 amino acids. After removal of 3 bases from V and 11 bases from J, the junction contained 20 bases not matched to a gene. Germline V gives CDR1 MNHEY, CDR2 SVGAGI. The CDR3: CASSYEPRTGITNRELFF. The CDR3 bases are TGTGCCAGCAGTTATGAACCGAGGACAGGGATTACAAACAGAGAGCTGTTTTTT.

This clonotype was found a few times. This chain links TRBV6-2 or TRBV6-3 with TRBJ1-1, with TRBD1 matching over 7 bases. V trimming: 2 bases; J trimming: 5 bases; junction bases outside the gene matches: 11. The CDR3 totals 16 residues. Germline-derived CDR1 and CDR2 are MNHEY and SVGEGT. CDR3 in amino acids: CASSYPTETGETEAFF. The CDR3 bases are TGTGCCAGCAGTTACCCCACCGAAACAGGGGAGACTGAAGCTTTCTTT.

The chain couples TRBV5-5 to TRBJ2-5; 11 nucleotides match TRBD1. V lost 4 bases, J lost 11 bases, and 13 bases stayed unmatched. From germline, CDR1 is SGHKS and CDR2 YYEKEE (reference sequence). This CDR3 region has 15 residues. CDR3 amino acids: CASSGRTGGIDEQYF. CDR3 nucleotides: TGTGCCAGCAGCGGAAGGACAGGGGGCATCGATGAGCAGTACTTC. Supplemented by reference TRBV5-5 and TRBJ2-5, the full variable domain reads DAGVTQSPTHLIKTRGQQVTLRCSPISGHKSVSWYQQVLGQGPQFIFQYYEKEERGRGNFPDRFSARQFPNYSSELNVNALLLGDSALYLCASSGRTGGIDEQYFGPGTRLLVL.

This clonotype was detected only a few times. The chain uses TRBV20-1 and TRBJ2-3; 8 nucleotides line up with TRBD1. J was trimmed by 6 bases and V by 3 bases; bases with no gene match: 2. This CDR3 is built from 12 residues. Germline V gene lookup returns CDR1 DFQATT and CDR2 SNEGSKA (reference sequence). The CDR3 DNA is TGCAGTGCTAGCAGACAGGGGGATACGCAGTATTTT. As protein: CSASRQGDTQYF.

This clonotype was seen a handful of times. V is TRBV7-3 and J is TRBJ2-3; no definite D call. The CDR3 runs to 15 residues. Per germline, CDR1 SGHTA and CDR2 FQGTGA. Deletions cut 0 bases from V and 6 bases from J, with 13 bases between. CDR3 nucleotides: TGTGCCAGCAGCTTAACGTATACGGCTACGGATACGCAGTATTTT. Translated, it gives CASSLTYTATDTQYF.

This clonotype was picked up many times. CDR3 in amino acids: CASSLLTSDNEQFF. The DNA of the CDR3 is TGTGCCAGCAGCCTCCTGACTAGCGATAATGAGCAGTTCTTC. The chain has TRBV3-1 and TRBJ2-1, with 8 bases identical to TRBD2. J was trimmed by 7 bases and V by 4 bases; bases with no gene match: 6. Germline CDR1 reads LGHDT; CDR2 reads YNNKEL (reference sequence). This CDR3 contains 14 residues.

The chain links TRBV7-2 to TRBJ1-1; tentative D call: TRBD1 (5 bases). Trimming took 2 bases from V and 0 from J, leaving 16 bases between them. The V gene's germline CDR1 is SGHTA and CDR2 FQGNSA. CDR3 length: 17 amino acids. Here the CDR3 reads CASSLKLGQTMNTEAFF. For the CDR3, the DNA is TGTGCCAGCAGCTTAAAATTGGGGCAAACAATGAACACTGAAGCTTTCTTT.

This clonotype has only a few counts. V usage is TRBV10-3 and J usage is TRBJ1-1, with a weak D call TRBD1 (5 bases). This CDR3 is built from 13 residues. Germline-derived CDR1 and CDR2 are ENHRY and SYGVKD. V shed 11 bases and J shed 3 bases, with 16 bases lying between them. CDR3 DNA: TGTGCCGTCCTAAGGGGCACCGACACTGAAGCTTTCTTT. Translated: CAVLRGTDTEAFF.

Many counts were recorded for this clonotype. CDR3 sequence (DNA): TGTGCCAGCAGTTCAGTAGCCAAAAACATTCAGTACTTC. Its translation: CASSSVAKNIQYF. This chain connects TRBV27 to TRBJ2-4; D is undetermined. V was shortened by 4 bases and J by 0 bases, with 4 bases between the two germline ends. Germline CDR1 reads MNHEY; CDR2 reads SMNVEV (reference sequence). This CDR3 has 13 amino acids.

This clonotype showed up just a few times. The rearrangement uses TRBV28 and TRBJ2-5; possible D gene TRBD2, 7 bases. The germline V and J ends were trimmed by 2 bases and 4 bases, with 11 bases remaining between them. CDR1 is MDHEN, CDR2 SYDVKM, per germline. The CDR3 totals 14 residues. The CDR3: CASSLGGARETQYF. CDR3 bases: TGTGCCAGCAGTTTAGGGGGGGCGCGAGAGACCCAGTACTTC.

The chain couples TRBV6-5 to TRBJ1-6; perhaps TRBD1 as D (6 bases). Looked up from germline, CDR1 is MNHEY and CDR2 is SVGAGI. CDR3 size: 14 residues. V was trimmed by 2 bases and J by 9 bases, leaving 11 bases between them. CDR3 residues: CASSYGQGSSPLHF. The CDR3 bases are TGTGCCAGCAGTTACGGCCAGGGGAGTTCACCCCTCCACTTT.

The V and J genes are TRBV4-2 and TRBJ1-4, with D uncertain. Trimming removed 0 bases at V and 4 bases at J, with 12 bases between. The length of the CDR3 is 16 residues. Germline V CDR1 and CDR2: LGHNA, YNFKEQ. Here the CDR3 DNA reads TGTGCCAGCAGCCAAGATCCCGGACCGATTAATGAAAAACTGTTTTTT. Protein sequence: CASSQDPGPINEKLFF.

This clonotype was detected only a few times. The gene calls are TRBV27 and TRBJ2-3; D gene uncertain. The CDR3 is 12 amino acids. With 6 bases removed from V and 5 bases from J, the gap between germline ends came to 9 bases. Germline V gene sequence: CDR1 MNHEY, CDR2 SMNVEV (reference sequence). This CDR3 is CASRGLRDTQYF. CDR3 sequence (DNA): TGTGCCAGCAGAGGCCTGAGAGATACGCAGTATTTT.

This clonotype was observed a handful of times. This sequence joins TRBV7-2 and TRBJ2-3; tentatively, D is TRBD2 (5 bases). Germline V gene sequence: CDR1 SGHTA, CDR2 FQGNSA. V was cut by 4 bases and J by 4 bases, with 9 bases left in between. This CDR3 is built from 13 residues. This CDR3 is CASSSGIADTQYF. The CDR3 region has the DNA TGTGCCAGCAGCTCCGGGATTGCAGATACGCAGTATTTT.

This clonotype has just a few counts. This chain joins TRBV24-1 and TRBJ2-1, with a weak D call TRBD2 (5 bases). Germline-derived CDR1 and CDR2 are KGHDR and SFDVKD. The CDR3 runs 15 residues. The V gene lost 9 bases and the J gene lost 0 bases, with 14 bases spanning the gap. The CDR3 DNA follows: TGTGCCACCGGGGATGAGCGGAGCTCCTACAATGAGCAGTTCTTC. It yields the protein CATGDERSSYNEQFF.